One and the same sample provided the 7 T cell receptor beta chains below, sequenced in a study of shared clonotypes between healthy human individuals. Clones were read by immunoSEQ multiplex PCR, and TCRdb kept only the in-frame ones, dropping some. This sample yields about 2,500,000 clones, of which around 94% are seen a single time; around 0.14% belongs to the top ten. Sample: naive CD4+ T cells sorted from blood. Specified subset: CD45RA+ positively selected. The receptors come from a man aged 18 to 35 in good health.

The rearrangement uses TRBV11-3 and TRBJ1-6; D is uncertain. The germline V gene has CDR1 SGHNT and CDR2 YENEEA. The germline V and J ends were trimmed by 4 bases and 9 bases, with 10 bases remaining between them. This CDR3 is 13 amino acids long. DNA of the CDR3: TGTGCCAGCAGCTACGTGTCGGGTTCACCCCTCCACTTT. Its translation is CASSYVSGSPLHF.

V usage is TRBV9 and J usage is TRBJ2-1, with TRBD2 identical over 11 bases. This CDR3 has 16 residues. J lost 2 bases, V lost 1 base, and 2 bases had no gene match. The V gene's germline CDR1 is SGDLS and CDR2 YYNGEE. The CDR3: CASSVLTSGAYNEQFF. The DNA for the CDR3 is TGTGCCAGCAGCGTATTGACTAGCGGGGCCTACAATGAGCAGTTCTTC. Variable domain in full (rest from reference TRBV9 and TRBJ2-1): DSGVTQTPKHLITATGQRVTLRCSPRSGDLSVYWYQQSLDQGLQFLIQYYNGEERAKGNILERFSAQQFPDLHSELNLSSLELGDSALYFCASSVLTSGAYNEQFFGPGTRLTVL.

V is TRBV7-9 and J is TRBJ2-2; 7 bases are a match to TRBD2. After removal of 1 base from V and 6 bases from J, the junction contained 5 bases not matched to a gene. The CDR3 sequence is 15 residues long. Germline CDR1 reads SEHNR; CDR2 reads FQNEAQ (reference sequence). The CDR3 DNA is TGTGCCAGCAGCTTAGGCGGGAGAGAGGCCGGGGAGCTGTTTTTT. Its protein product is CASSLGGREAGELFF.

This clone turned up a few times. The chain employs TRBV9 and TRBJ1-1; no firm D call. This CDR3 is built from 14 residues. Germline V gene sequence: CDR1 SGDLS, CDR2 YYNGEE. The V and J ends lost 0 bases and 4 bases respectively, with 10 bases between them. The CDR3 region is CASSVGGVSTEAFF. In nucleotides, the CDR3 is TGTGCCAGCAGCGTAGGCGGGGTAAGCACTGAAGCTTTCTTT.

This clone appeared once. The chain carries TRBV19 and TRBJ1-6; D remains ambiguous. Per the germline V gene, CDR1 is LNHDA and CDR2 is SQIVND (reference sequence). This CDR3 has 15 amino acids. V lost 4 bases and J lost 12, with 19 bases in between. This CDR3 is CASSTSGGDTIPLHF. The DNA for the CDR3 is TGTGCCAGTAGTACGTCCGGCGGCGACACCATACCCCTCCACTTT.

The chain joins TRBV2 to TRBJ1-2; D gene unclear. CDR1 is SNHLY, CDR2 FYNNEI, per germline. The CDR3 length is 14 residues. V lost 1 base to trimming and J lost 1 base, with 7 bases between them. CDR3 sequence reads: CASSEGVRNYGYTF. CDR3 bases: TGTGCCAGCAGTGAAGGCGTCCGTAACTATGGCTACACCTTC.

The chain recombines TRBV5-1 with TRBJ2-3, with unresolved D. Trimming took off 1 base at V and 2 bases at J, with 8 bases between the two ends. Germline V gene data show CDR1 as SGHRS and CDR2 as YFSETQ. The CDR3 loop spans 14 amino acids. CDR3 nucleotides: TGCGCCAGCAGCTTGAGCCCGTACACAGATACGCAGTATTTT. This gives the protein CASSLSPYTDTQYF.